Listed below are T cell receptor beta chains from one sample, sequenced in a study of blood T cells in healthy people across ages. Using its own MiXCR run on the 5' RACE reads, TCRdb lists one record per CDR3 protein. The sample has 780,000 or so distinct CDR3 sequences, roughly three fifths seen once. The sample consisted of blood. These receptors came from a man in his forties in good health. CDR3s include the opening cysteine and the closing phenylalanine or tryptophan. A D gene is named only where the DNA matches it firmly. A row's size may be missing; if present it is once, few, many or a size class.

TGTGCCAGCAGCTTAGAGTACTACGGCCTAGCGGAGGTAACATTCTCTGGGGCCAACGTCCCGACTTTC | CASSLEYYGLAEVTFSGANVPTF | TRBD2 | TRBV11-2 | . | TRBJ2-6
TGCAGTGCTACTAACTACAATGAGCAGTTCTTC | CSATNYNEQFF | . | TRBV20-1 | . | TRBJ2-1
TGTGCCAGCAGTTGGAGCGGGGGGGGGTCGGAGACCCAGTACTTC | CASSWSGGGSETQYF | TRBD2 | TRBV12-3/TRBV12-4 | few | TRBJ2-5
TGTGCCAGCAGTACGACAGGGCCTACCTACGAGCAGTACTTC | CASSTTGPTYEQYF | TRBD1 | TRBV28 | . | TRBJ2-7
TGTGCCAGCAGCTTGGGGGGTGGGCAGTACTTC | CASSLGGGQYF | . | TRBV7-9 | . | TRBJ2-7
TGTGCCAGCAGTTACGGTGACAGTGAGCAGTACTTC | CASSYGDSEQYF | . | TRBV6-6 | few | TRBJ2-7
TGTGCCAGCAGCACAGCCGGGACGTTGGACACAGATACGCAGTATTTT | CASSTAGTLDTDTQYF | . | TRBV5-6 | . | TRBJ2-3
TGTGCCAGCAGCTTAGGTCCTTCAGGGACAAGCTCCTACAATGAGCAGTTCTTC | CASSLGPSGTSSYNEQFF | . | TRBV11-2 | . | TRBJ2-1
TGTGCCAGCAGCCACGCTTATGGGGGAGCGAACACTGAAGCTTTCTTT | CASSHAYGGANTEAFF | . | TRBV28 | . | TRBJ1-1
TGCAGCGTGAGAGACAGTGGTAATTCACCCCTCCACTTT | CSVRDSGNSPLHF | . | TRBV29-1 | . | TRBJ1-6
TGTGCCAGCAGTTACTCGATCTCTGAAGCTTTCTTT | CASSYSISEAFF | . | TRBV6-2/TRBV6-3 | . | TRBJ1-1
TGTGCCAGCCGACAGGGATCGTTTACAGATACGCAGTATTTT | CASRQGSFTDTQYF | TRBD1 | TRBV2 | . | TRBJ2-3
TGCAGTGCTAGCCCCGGGCGGGGAAATCAAGAGACCCAGTACTTC | CSASPGRGNQETQYF | . | TRBV20-1 | . | TRBJ2-5
TGCAGTGCTAGAGATGAGGACAGCTCTAATGAAAAACTGTTTTTT | CSARDEDSSNEKLFF | . | TRBV20-1 | . | TRBJ1-4